The text below deals with one T cell receptor (beta chain). Only in-frame clones appear in the TCRdb table, and some are missing; sequencing was by immunoSEQ multiplex PCR. The sample lists approximately 60,000 clones; 91% were seen once. V lost 5 bases and J lost 3, with 11 bases in between. Per germline, CDR1 MRHNA and CDR2 SNTAGT. CDR3 length: 14 amino acids. These data originate in a study of T cell changes during pregnancy in multiple sclerosis. This clonotype originated in a female donor with multiple sclerosis, enrolled in a pregnancy study. V gene TRBV6-4 combines with J gene TRBJ2-1, with a possible D match to TRBD2 (6 bases). Material: peripheral blood, obtained before pregnancy. CDR3 residues: CASSRGGDYNEQFF. Here the CDR3 DNA reads TGTGCCAGCAGTCGGGGCGGGGACTACAATGAGCAGTTCTTC.